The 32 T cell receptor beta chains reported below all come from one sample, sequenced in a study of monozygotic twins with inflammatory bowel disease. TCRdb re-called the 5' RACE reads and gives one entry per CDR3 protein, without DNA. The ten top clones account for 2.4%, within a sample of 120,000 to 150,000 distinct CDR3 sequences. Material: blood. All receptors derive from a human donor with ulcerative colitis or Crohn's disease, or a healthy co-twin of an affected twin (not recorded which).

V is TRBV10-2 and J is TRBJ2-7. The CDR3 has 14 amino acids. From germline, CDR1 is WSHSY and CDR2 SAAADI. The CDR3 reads CASSPTGSSYEQYF.

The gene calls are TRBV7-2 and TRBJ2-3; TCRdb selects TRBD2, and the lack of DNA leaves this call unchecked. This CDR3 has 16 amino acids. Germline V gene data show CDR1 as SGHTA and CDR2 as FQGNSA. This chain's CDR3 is CASSLRLAGGPDTQYF.

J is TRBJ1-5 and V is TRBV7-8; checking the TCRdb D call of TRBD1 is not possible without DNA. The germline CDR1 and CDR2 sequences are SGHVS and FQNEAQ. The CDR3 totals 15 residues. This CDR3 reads CASSSKQGEGQPQHF.

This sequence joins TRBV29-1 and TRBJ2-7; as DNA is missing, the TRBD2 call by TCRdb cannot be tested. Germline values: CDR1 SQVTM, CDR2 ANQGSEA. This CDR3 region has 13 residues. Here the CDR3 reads CSVGPGLGFEQYF.

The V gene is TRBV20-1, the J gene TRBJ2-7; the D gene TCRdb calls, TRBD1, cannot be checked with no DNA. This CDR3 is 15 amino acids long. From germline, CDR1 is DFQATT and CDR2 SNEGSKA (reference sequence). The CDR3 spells CSATPETGGGYEQYF.

The CDR3: CASSPSEGSSYEQYF. This chain uses TRBV18 with TRBJ2-7; the D gene TCRdb calls, TRBD2, cannot be checked with no DNA. CDR3 size: 15 residues. From germline, CDR1 is KGHSH and CDR2 LQKENI.

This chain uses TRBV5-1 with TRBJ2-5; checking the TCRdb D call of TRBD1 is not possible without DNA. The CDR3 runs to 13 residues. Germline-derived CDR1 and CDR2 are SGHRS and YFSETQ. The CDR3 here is CASSGDSQETQYF.

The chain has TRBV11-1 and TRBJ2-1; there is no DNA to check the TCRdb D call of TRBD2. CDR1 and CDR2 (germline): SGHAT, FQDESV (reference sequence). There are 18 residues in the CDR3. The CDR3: CASSQTSGGPSSYNEQFF.

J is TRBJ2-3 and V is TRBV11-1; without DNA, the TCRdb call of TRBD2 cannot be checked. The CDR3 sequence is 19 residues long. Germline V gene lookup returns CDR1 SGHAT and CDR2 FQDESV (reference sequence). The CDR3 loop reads CASSLRWTSGGYNTDTQYF.

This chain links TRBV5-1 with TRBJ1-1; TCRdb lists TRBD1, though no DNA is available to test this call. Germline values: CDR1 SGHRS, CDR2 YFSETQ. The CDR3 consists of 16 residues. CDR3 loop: CASSSGRGNENTEAFF. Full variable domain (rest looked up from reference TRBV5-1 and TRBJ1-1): KAGVTQTPRYLIKTRGQQVTLSCSPISGHRSVSWYQQTPGQGLQFLFEYFSETQRNKGNFPGRFSGRQFSNSRSEMNVSTLELGDSALYLCASSSGRGNENTEAFFGQGTRLTVV.

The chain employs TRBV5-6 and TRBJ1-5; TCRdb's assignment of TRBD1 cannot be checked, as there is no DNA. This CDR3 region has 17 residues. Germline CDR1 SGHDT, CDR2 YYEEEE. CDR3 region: CASSQPRDRGKNQPQHF.

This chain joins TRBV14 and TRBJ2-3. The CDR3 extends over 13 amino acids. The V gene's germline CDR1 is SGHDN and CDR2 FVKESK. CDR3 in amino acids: CASSAYPLNTQYF. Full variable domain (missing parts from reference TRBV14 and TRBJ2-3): EAGVTQFPSHSVIEKGQTVTLRCDPISGHDNLYWYRRVMGKEIKFLLHFVKESKQDESGMPNNRFLAERTGGTYSTLKVQPAELEDSGVYFCASSAYPLNTQYFGPGTRLTVL.

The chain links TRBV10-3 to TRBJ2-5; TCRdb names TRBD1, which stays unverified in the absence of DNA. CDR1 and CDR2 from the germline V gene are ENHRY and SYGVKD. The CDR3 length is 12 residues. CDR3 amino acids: CAISPGGETQYF.

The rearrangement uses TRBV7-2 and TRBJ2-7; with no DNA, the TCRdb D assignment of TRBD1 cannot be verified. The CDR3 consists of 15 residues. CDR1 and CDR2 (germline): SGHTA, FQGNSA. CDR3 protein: CASSPEGQEAYEQYF.

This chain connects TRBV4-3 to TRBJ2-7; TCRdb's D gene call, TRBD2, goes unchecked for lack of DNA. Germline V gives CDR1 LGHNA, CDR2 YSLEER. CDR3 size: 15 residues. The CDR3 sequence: CASSQAIKEGYEQYF.

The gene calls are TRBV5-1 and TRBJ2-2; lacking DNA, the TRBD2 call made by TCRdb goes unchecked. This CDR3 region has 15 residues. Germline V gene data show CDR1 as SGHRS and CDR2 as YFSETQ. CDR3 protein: CASSSRTLPAGELFF.

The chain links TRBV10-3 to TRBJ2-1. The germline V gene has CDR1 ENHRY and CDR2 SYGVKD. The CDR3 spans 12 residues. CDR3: CAISFGGDEQFF.

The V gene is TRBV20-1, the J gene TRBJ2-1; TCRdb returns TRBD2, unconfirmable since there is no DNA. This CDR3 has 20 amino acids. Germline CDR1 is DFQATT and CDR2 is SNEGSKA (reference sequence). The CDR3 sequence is CSARGTAGLAGGPSYNEQFF.

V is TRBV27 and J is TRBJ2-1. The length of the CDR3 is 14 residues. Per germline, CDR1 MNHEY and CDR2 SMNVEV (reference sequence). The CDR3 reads CASSWGDSYNEQFF.

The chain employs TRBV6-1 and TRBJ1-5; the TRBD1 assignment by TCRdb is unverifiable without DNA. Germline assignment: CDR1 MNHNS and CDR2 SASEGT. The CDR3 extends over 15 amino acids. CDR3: CASSPGQGRNQPQHF.

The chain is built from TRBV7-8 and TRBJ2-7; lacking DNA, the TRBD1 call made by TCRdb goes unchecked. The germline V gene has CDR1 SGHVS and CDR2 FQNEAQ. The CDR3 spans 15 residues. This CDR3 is CASSLDQGSYYEQYF. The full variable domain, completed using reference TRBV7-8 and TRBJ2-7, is GAGVSQSPRYKVAKRGQDVALRCDPISGHVSLFWYQQALGQGPEFLTYFQNEAQLDKSGLPSDRFFAERPEGSVSTLKIQRTQQEDSAVYLCASSLDQGSYYEQYFGPGTRLTVT.

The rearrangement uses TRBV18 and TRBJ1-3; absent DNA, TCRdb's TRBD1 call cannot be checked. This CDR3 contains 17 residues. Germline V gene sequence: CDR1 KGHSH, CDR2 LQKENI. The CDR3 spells CASSPIPGASSGNTIYF.

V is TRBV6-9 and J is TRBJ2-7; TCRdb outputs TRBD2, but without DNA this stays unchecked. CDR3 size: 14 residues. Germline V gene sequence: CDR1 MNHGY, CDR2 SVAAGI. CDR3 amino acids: CASIPSQRPYEQYF.

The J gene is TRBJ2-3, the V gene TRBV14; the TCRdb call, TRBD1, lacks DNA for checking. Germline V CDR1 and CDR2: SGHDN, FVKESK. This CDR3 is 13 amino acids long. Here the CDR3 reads CASSGQGRDTQYF.

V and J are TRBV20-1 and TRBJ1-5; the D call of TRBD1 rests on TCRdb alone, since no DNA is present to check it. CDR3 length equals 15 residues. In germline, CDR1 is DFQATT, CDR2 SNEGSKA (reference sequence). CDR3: CSASGGQGVNQPQHF.

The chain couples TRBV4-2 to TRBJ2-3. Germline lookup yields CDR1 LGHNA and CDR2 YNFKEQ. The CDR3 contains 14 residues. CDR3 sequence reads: CASSPRLAADTQYF.

CDR3 sequence reads: CASSLGTEETQYF. The V gene is TRBV5-1, the J gene TRBJ2-5; TCRdb indicates TRBD1, and absent DNA this call remains unverified. The CDR3 sequence is 13 residues long. Germline loops: CDR1 SGHRS, CDR2 YFSETQ.

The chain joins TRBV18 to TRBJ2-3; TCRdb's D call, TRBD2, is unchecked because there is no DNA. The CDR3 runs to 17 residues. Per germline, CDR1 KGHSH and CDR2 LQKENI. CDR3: CASSPLGLAGMTDTQYF.

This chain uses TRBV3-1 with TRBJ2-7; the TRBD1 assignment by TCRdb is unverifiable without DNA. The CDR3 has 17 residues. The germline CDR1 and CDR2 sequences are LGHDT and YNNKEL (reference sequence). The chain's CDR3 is CASSQVAQTGGHYEQYF.

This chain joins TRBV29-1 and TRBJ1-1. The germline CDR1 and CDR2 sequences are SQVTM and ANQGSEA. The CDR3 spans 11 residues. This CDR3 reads CSVVRSLEAFF.

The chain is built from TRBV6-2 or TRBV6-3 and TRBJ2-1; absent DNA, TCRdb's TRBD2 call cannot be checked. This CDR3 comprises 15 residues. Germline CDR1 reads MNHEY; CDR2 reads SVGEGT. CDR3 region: CASSPYSGGAPVQFF.

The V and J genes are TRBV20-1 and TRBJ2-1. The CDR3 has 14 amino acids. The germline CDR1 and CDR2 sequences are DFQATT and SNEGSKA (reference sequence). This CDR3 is CSGQGDAAYNEQFF.